This paragraph reports one T cell receptor (beta chain). The data derive from a study of blood T cell repertoires in COVID-19. Turning to the study itself: Sources were T cells, B-cell-depleted T cells, or PBMCs; the material itself was cDNA or gDNA.

The V segment lost 2 bases and the J segment 2 bases; nucleotides outside the gene matches: 26. Germline V gene lookup returns CDR1 MNHNS and CDR2 SASEGT. The CDR3 contains 23 residues. Sequencing used immunoSEQ multiplex PCR; TCRdb keeps in-frame clones, though not all of them. The repertoire includes a few hundred thousand clones, around 80% of them detected once, and 9.7% sits in the top ten. The sequenced sample was peripheral blood. This sequence was found in a man aged 50-60 years with active or convalescent COVID-19. The chain couples TRBV6-1 to TRBJ2-7, with 11 bases that match TRBD2. CDR3 sequence: CASSEPQGYPGLAECTPAYEQYF. CDR3 bases: TGTGCCAGCAGTGAACCTCAGGGTTATCCGGGACTAGCGGAGTGTACGCCCGCCTACGAGCAGTACTTC.